This T cell receptor beta chain was documented in a study of T cell repertoires in cytomegalovirus infection. Study at large: Both a matching HLA type and CMV infection were indicated by public TCR beta signatures. Study-level points and caveats: Based on cumulative public TCR beta family frequency, carriers of CMV plus the relevant HLA were identified. CMV-specific TCR beta clonotypes restricted by HLA-C dominated the ex vivo response.

With 1 base removed from V and 0 bases from J, the gap between germline ends came to 13 bases. Germline V gives CDR1 SEHNR, CDR2 FQNEAQ (reference sequence). This CDR3 has 18 residues. Each CDR3 protein is one row after TCRdb ran MiXCR on the reads. The sample contains some 680,000 distinct CDR3 sequences, roughly 36% of which appear only once. With regard to this clonotype: Its target is unknown.

This TCR came from a human donor in good health (CMV status not recorded). Some clones in this sample may be carry-over from other donors' samples. Material for sequencing was PBMCs. V gene TRBV7-9 combines with J gene TRBJ2-6; TRBD2 is a possible D gene (5 bases). Written as DNA, the CDR3 is TGTGCCAGCAGCTTAGGGAGCGGAAATAGCTCTGGGGCCAACGTCCTGACTTTC. Its protein is CASSLGSGNSSGANVLTF.